Presented here are 5 T cell receptor beta chains from one specimen sequenced in a study of human T cells and chemical hapten exposure. Time point noted: patch test 2, 6 weeks after DPC sensitization. Treatment: therapeutic diphenylcyclopropenone sensitization with weekly scalp DPC. TCRdb re-called the RACE reads with MiXCR, one entry per CDR3 protein. The profile shows a few hundred thousand distinct CDR3 sequences, around 6% of them singletons. The input for sequencing was whole blood, taken in connection with sensitization to the hapten diphenylcyclopropenone (DPC). These receptors were taken from a woman between 18 and 29 years old with alopecia areata. Some clones in this sample may be carry-over from other donors' samples.

This clonotype was observed at least ten times. One end of the junction does not line up with germline, which may come from a read error. The rearrangement joins TRBV7-7 to TRBJ2-3, with D perhaps TRBD1 or TRBD2 (5 bases each). The CDR3 contains 15 residues. Germline values: CDR1 SSHAT, CDR2 FNYEAQ (reference sequence). CDR3: CASSSGPGLPDTQYF. In nucleotides, the CDR3 is TGTGCTAGCAGCTCTGGTCCGGGGCTACCAGATACGCAGTATTTT.

This clonotype was counted ten times or more. The chain joins TRBV18 to TRBJ1-1, with no clear D. The CDR3 is 13 residues long. Germline V CDR1 and CDR2: KGHSH, LQKENI. Trimming took off 3 bases at V and 2 bases at J, with 7 bases between the two ends. The CDR3 DNA follows: TGTGCCAGCTCACCCCACACCAACACTGAAGCTTTCTTT. Amino acid sequence: CASSPHTNTEAFF.

This clonotype was observed a few times. The chain links TRBV27 to TRBJ1-1, with TRBD1 matching over 8 bases. Germline lookup yields CDR1 MNHEY and CDR2 SMNVEV (reference sequence). V shed 5 bases and J 6 bases; nucleotides not matched to a gene: 8. CDR3 size: 14 residues. Written as DNA, the CDR3 is TGTGCCAGCAGTCTCTCAGGGGGCCCCCCTGAAGCTTTCTTT. It codes for CASSLSGGPPEAFF.

This clonotype was recorded at least ten times. The chain combines TRBV7-6 with TRBJ1-6; D uncertain. The CDR3 contains 16 residues. Trimming pared 2 bases from V and 6 bases from J, leaving 14 bases between. Germline V gene lookup returns CDR1 SGHVS and CDR2 FNYEAQ. This chain's CDR3 is CASSLYEGGVNSPLHF. The DNA of the CDR3 is TGTGCCAGCAGCTTATATGAGGGCGGCGTTAATTCACCCCTCCACTTT.

This clonotype occurred many times. This chain connects TRBV7-3 to TRBJ2-1, with D possibly being TRBD1 (6 bases). Trimming took off 1 base at V and 2 bases at J, with 9 bases between the two ends. Germline lookup yields CDR1 SGHTA and CDR2 FQGTGA. The CDR3 contains 15 residues. DNA of the CDR3: TGTGCCAGCAGCTTAATGGGGGCCACCTACAATGAGCAGTTCTTC. It encodes CASSLMGATYNEQFF. Supplemented by reference TRBV7-3 and TRBJ2-1, the full variable domain reads GAGVSQTPSNKVTEKGKYVELRCDPISGHTALYWYRQSLGQGPEFLIYFQGTGAADDSGLPNDRFFAVRPEGSVSTLKIQRTERGDSAVYLCASSLMGATYNEQFFGPGTRLTVL.